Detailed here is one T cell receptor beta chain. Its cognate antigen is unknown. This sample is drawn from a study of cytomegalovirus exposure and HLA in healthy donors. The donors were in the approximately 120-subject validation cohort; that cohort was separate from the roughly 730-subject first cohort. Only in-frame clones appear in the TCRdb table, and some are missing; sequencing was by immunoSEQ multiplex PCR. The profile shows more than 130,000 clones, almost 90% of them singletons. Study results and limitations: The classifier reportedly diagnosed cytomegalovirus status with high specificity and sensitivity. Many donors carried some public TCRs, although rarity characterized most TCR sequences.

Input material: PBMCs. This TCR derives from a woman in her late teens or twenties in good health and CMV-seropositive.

The CDR3 reads CASSLFRTGRNEKLFF. Written as DNA, the CDR3 is TGTGCCAGCAGCCTTTTCCGGACAGGCCGTAATGAAAAACTGTTTTTT. The V call is TRBV28, the J call TRBJ1-4; 7 nucleotides agree with TRBD1. V was pared by 6 bases and J by 4 bases, with 11 bases of the junction left unmatched. From germline, CDR1 is MDHEN and CDR2 SYDVKM. This CDR3 has 16 amino acids. The full variable domain, its missing parts supplied by reference TRBV28 and TRBJ1-4, is DVKVTQSSRYLVKRTGEKVFLECVQDMDHENMFWYRQDPGLGLRLIYFSYDVKMKEKGDIPEGYSVSREKKERFSLILESASTNQTSMYLCASSLFRTGRNEKLFFGSGTQLSVL.